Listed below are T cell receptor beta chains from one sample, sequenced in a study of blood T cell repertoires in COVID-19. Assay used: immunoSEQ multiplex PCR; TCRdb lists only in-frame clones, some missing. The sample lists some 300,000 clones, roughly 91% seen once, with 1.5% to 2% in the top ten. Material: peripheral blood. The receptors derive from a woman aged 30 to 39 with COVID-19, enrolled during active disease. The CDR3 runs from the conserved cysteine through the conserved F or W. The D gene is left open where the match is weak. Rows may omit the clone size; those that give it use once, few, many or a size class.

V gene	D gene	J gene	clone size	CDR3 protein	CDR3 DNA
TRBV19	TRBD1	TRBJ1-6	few	CASQEDRVFNSPLHF	TGTGCCAGTCAAGAGGACAGGGTTTTCAATTCACCCCTCCACTTT
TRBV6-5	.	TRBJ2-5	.	CASAASQETQYF	TGTGCCAGCGCGGCATCCCAAGAGACCCAGTACTTC
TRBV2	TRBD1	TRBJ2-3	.	CASEGQGLDTQYF	TGTGCCAGCGAGGGACAGGGGTTGGATACGCAGTATTTT
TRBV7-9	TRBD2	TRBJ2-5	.	CASSSELAGGLETQYF	TGTGCCAGCAGCTCCGAACTAGCGGGGGGGCTGGAGACCCAGTACTTC
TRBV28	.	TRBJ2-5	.	CASNPRGSETQYF	TGTGCCAGCAACCCGAGGGGGTCAGAGACCCAGTACTTC
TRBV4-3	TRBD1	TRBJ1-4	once	CASSPWTGVGKLFF	TGCGCCAGCAGCCCCTGGACAGGGGTAGGAAAACTGTTTTTT
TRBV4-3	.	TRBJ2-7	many	CASSQDSGREQYF	TGCGCCAGCAGCCAAGACTCCGGTCGCGAGCAGTACTTC
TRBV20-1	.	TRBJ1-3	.	CSASWTPRNTIYF	TGCAGTGCTAGTTGGACACCTAGAAACACCATATATTTT
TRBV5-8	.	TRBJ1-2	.	CASSLVFTGGYTF	TGTGCCAGCAGCTTGGTGTTCACTGGTGGCTACACCTTC
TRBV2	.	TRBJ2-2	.	CASSEARTNTGELFF	TGTGCCAGCAGTGAAGCCAGAACCAACACCGGGGAGCTGTTTTTT
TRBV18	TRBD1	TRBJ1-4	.	CASSLLQGATNEKLFF	TGTGCCAGCTCACTTCTCCAGGGGGCGACTAATGAAAAACTGTTTTTT
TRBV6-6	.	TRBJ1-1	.	CASTPTVERVAFF	TGTGCCAGCACCCCGACAGTGGAACGTGTAGCTTTCTTT
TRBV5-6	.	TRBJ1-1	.	CASSPQGQNTEAFF	TGTGCCAGCAGCCCACAGGGACAGAACACTGAAGCTTTCTTT
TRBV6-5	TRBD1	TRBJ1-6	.	CASRGTVYNSPLHF	TGTGCCAGCAGGGGGACAGTCTATAATTCACCCCTCCACTTT
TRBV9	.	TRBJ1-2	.	CASSVGSRVDSGYTF	TGTGCCAGCAGCGTAGGGAGCAGGGTTGATAGTGGCTACACCTTC
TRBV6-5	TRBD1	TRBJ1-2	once	CASSPGQGALGYTF	TGTGCCAGCAGCCCGGGACAGGGGGCGCTTGGCTACACCTTC
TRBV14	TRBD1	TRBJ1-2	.	CASSPDRGLGGYTF	TGTGCCAGCAGCCCCGACAGGGGGCTAGGTGGCTACACCTTC
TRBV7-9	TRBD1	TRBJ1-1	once	CASSRDRMGTEAFF	TGTGCCAGCAGCCGGGACAGAATGGGTACTGAAGCTTTCTTT
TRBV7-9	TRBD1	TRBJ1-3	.	CASSLVTGAGNTIYF	TGTGCCAGCAGCTTAGTGACAGGGGCTGGAAACACCATATATTTT
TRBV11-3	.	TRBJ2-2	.	CASTNHFTGELFF	TGTGCCAGCACCAATCATTTTACCGGGGAGCTGTTTTTT
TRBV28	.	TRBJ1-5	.	CASSLLSWPQHF	TGTGCCAGCAGTTTATTATCCTGGCCCCAGCATTTT
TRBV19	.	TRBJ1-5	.	CASSIGGGSPNQPQHF	TGTGCCAGTAGTATCGGGGGGGGATCCCCAAATCAGCCCCAGCATTTT
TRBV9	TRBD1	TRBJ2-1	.	CASSIGTGGTYNEQFF	TGTGCCAGCAGCATCGGGACAGGGGGCACCTACAATGAGCAGTTCTTC
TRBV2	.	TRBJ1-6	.	CASNLGGGGNSPLHF	TGTGCCAGCAATCTAGGCGGGGGGGGAAACTCACCCCTCCACTTT
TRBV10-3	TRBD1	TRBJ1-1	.	CAISDRGPMNTEAFF	TGTGCCATCAGTGATAGGGGGCCCATGAACACTGAAGCTTTCTTT